This T cell receptor beta chain was identified in a study of blood T cell repertoires in COVID-19. Study in general: Samples of COVID-19 (acute and convalescent) were obtained from the United States, Italy and Spain. The analysed material was cDNA or gDNA that came from T cells, B-cell-depleted T cells, or PBMCs.

Per the study methods: Nucleated cell number was recorded as an estimate derived from reference gene primer amplification. The method was immunoSEQ multiplex PCR; TCRdb's version includes in-frame clones alone and lacks a portion of them. V, J and clone size were drawn from that table, and D and trimming were deduced from the DNA. Of roughly 150,000 clones listed, around 85% are singletons. V lost 0 bases to trimming and J lost 5 bases; unmatched junction nucleotides: 5. The germline V gene has CDR1 SGDLS and CDR2 YYNGEE. This CDR3 is built from 15 residues. V usage is TRBV9 and J usage is TRBJ2-5; 9 nucleotides match TRBD2. Sequences were obtained from peripheral blood. This receptor was obtained from a woman aged 70 to 79 with acute or convalescent COVID-19. CDR3 coding DNA: TGTGCCAGCAGCGTAGGAAATAGCGGGGGTGAGACCCAGTACTTC. This sequence encodes CASSVGNSGGETQYF.